A selection of T cell receptor beta chains follows, all from one sample in a study of blood T cell repertoires in COVID-19. The table came from immunoSEQ multiplex PCR; TCRdb's copy has only in-frame clones and leaves some out. The data contain around 200,000 clones, 86% of them seen just once; the ten biggest clones take up around 3.5%. Input material: peripheral blood. These receptor sequences come from a man between 65 and 80 years old with acute or convalescent COVID-19. CDR3s include the opening cysteine and the closing phenylalanine or tryptophan. A D gene is named only where the DNA matches it firmly. Rows give clone size only sometimes, using once, few, many, or a class for an expanded clone.

v_call	clone_size	j_call	d_call	cdr3_nt	cdr3_aa
TRBV5-4	NA	TRBJ1-2	TRBD1	TGTGCCAGCAGCACACAACAGGGGGCCAGCGGCTACACCTTC	CASSTQQGASGYTF
TRBV9	NA	TRBJ2-6	NA	TGTGCCAGCAGCGCCACTGACGTCCTGACTTTC	CASSATDVLTF
TRBV5-5	NA	TRBJ1-5	NA	TGTGCCAGCAGCTTGGACGGGGGTCTTAGCAATCAGCCCCAGCATTTT	CASSLDGGLSNQPQHF
TRBV5-4	once	TRBJ2-3	NA	TGTGCCAGCAGCTTGGGCGGCACAGATACGCAGTATTTT	CASSLGGTDTQYF
TRBV6-6	NA	TRBJ1-3	NA	TGTGCCACCACCCGGCGGGACACCATATATTTT	CATTRRDTIYF
TRBV4-3	NA	TRBJ1-6	NA	TGCGCCAGCAGCCAAGGGGGGCGGCCTTATAATTCACCCCTCCACTTT	CASSQGGRPYNSPLHF
TRBV6-5	NA	TRBJ1-6	TRBD1	TGTGCCAGCAGTTACGCCGGGACAGGGGGGGGACCCCTCCACTTT	CASSYAGTGGGPLHF
TRBV18	few	TRBJ1-2	NA	TGTGCCAGCTCACCAGGGGGCGGAGGCTACACCTTC	CASSPGGGGYTF
TRBV7-3	NA	TRBJ2-7	NA	TGTGCCAGCAGCCCTGGACAGTTTCTAAACGAGCAGTACTTC	CASSPGQFLNEQYF
TRBV7-2	NA	TRBJ1-3	NA	TGTGCCAGCAGCCCCAGGGGCCACGTCGCAGGAAACACCATATATTTT	CASSPRGHVAGNTIYF
TRBV3-1/TRBV3-2	NA	TRBJ1-1	NA	TGTGCCAGCAGCCAAGGTGGACTGACTGAAGCTTTCTTT	CASSQGGLTEAFF
TRBV18	few	TRBJ1-3	NA	TGTGCCAGCTCACCAGGCGGGGCGGCCTCTGGAAACACCATATATTTT	CASSPGGAASGNTIYF
TRBV6-5	NA	TRBJ1-5	NA	TGTGCCAGCTCACAGGACCGATATCAGCCCCAGCATTTT	CASSQDRYQPQHF
TRBV27	NA	TRBJ1-4	NA	TGTGCCAGCAGTTTTTTTAACGGAGGCGCAACTAATGAAAAACTGTTTTTT	CASSFFNGGATNEKLFF
TRBV6-5	NA	TRBJ2-7	NA	TGTGCCAGCAGTTCGGGTGGCGAGCAGTACTTC	CASSSGGEQYF
TRBV20-1	NA	TRBJ2-3	TRBD2	TGCAGTGCCAGTCGGCCGGGACTAGCTAAAGATACGCAGTATTTT	CSASRPGLAKDTQYF
TRBV7-2	NA	TRBJ2-3	TRBD2	TGTGCCAGCAGTCCCGGGGAGCGGGGGGACGAGTATTTT	CASSPGERGDEYF
TRBV9	NA	TRBJ1-5	NA	TGTGCCAGCAGCGTACACGCGGGTCAGCCCCAGCATTTT	CASSVHAGQPQHF
TRBV24-1	NA	TRBJ2-1	TRBD2	TGTGCCACCAGTGATCGGACTAGCGGGAAAGATGAGCAGTTCTTC	CATSDRTSGKDEQFF
TRBV11-2	NA	TRBJ1-1	NA	TGTGCCAGCAGCAGATTCCAGGGCACTGAAGCTTTCTTT	CASSRFQGTEAFF
TRBV7-9	once	TRBJ2-7	TRBD2	TGTGCCAGCAGCCCGGCGGGGGGGCCCTACGAGCAGTACTTC	CASSPAGGPYEQYF
TRBV2	NA	TRBJ1-1	NA	TGTGCCAGCAGTGGGAACAGTTTCGCAACTGAAGCTTTCTTT	CASSGNSFATEAFF
TRBV9	NA	TRBJ1-1	NA	TGTGCCAGCAGCGCTCCTAAAGGAGGAATGAACACTGAAGCTTTCTTT	CASSAPKGGMNTEAFF
TRBV7-2	NA	TRBJ2-7	NA	TGTGCCAGCAGCTTAAGAGCCTCGCTCTACGAGCAGTACTTC	CASSLRASLYEQYF
TRBV6-1	NA	TRBJ2-5	NA	TGTGCCAGCAGCCAATCCGGTGAGACCCAGTACTTC	CASSQSGETQYF
TRBV10-3	NA	TRBJ2-3	NA	TGTGCCATCAAGGGGAACACAGATACGCAGTATTTT	CAIKGNTDTQYF
TRBV25-1	NA	TRBJ2-7	NA	TGTGCCAGCAGTGAATATCAGTATTACGAGCAGTACTTC	CASSEYQYYEQYF
TRBV30	once	TRBJ1-1	NA	TGTGCCTGGAGTGTACAGAGCCTTGAAGCTTTCTTT	CAWSVQSLEAFF
TRBV7-2	NA	TRBJ1-2	NA	TGTGCCAGCAGCTTAGGACAGGCACCTAACTATGGCTACACCTTC	CASSLGQAPNYGYTF
TRBV5-1	NA	TRBJ2-3	NA	TGCGCCAGCAGCCAGGGCGGCAGTAGCACAGATACGCAGTATTTT	CASSQGGSSTDTQYF
TRBV5-1	NA	TRBJ2-5	NA	TGCGCCAGCAGCTTGGGGGCTCGGACAACGGAGACCCAGTACTTC	CASSLGARTTETQYF
TRBV18	NA	TRBJ1-5	TRBD1	TGTGCCAGCTCACGTCCCGGGACAGGGACCCAGCATTTT	CASSRPGTGTQHF
TRBV7-2	NA	TRBJ2-1	NA	TGTGCCAGCAGCCCCACGCGGGGATTAATGGATGAGCAGTTCTTC	CASSPTRGLMDEQFF
TRBV4-1	NA	TRBJ1-5	NA	TGCGCCAGCAGCCAAGATTTCGGCAGGGATGATCAGCCCCAGCATTTT	CASSQDFGRDDQPQHF
TRBV7-2	few	TRBJ2-1	TRBD1	TGTGCCAGCAGCTCTGGGACAGGGGGCTCTGAGCAGTTCTTC	CASSSGTGGSEQFF
TRBV5-1	many	TRBJ2-7	TRBD2	TGCGCCAGCAGCTTGGTGGCACTAGCGGGAGCCGACGAGCAGTACTTC	CASSLVALAGADEQYF
TRBV24-1	NA	TRBJ2-5	NA	TGTGCCACCGAACAAAGGGGGACCCAGTACTTC	CATEQRGTQYF